This T cell receptor beta chain was identified in a study of graft-versus-host responses after intestinal transplantation. General study results and limits: High graft-versus-host to host-versus-graft clonal ratios were found in allografts of patients who had graft-donor T cell macrochimerism.

The culture paired around 200,000 irradiated violet-dye-labeled stimulators with around 200,000 CFSE-labeled responders. TCRdb's table, derived via immunoSEQ multiplex PCR, lists solely in-frame clones and lacks some. The repertoire holds about 15,000 clones, around 30% seen once, with around 2.5% in the top ten. CDR3 length: 14 residues. The germline CDR1 and CDR2 sequences are LGHNA and YNFKEQ. Trimming pared 0 bases from V and 4 bases from J, leaving 9 bases between. The TCR comes from a human patient who received an intestinal transplant. The V and J genes are TRBV4-2 and TRBJ2-5; possibly TRBD1 for D (6 bases). The material sequenced was alloreactive CD8+ T cells from a mixed lymphocyte reaction culture, taken before intestinal transplant. Subset indicated: CFSE-low proliferating T cells sorted from approximately six-day pre-transplant mixed lymphocyte reaction (GvH or HvG direction). DNA for the CDR3: TGTGCCAGCAGCCAAGATTTAGGGGGAGAGACCCAGTACTTC. It yields the protein CASSQDLGGETQYF.